This entry concerns a single T cell receptor beta chain. As yet, its antigen is unknown. This record belongs to a study of cytomegalovirus exposure and HLA in healthy donors. Looking at the study overall: When roughly 420 donors were genotyped, around 77% of them were found to fall in the Caucasian-associated ancestry cluster.

The CDR3 spans 16 residues. Trimming removed 4 bases at V and 5 bases at J, with 20 bases between. Germline lookup yields CDR1 SGHDN and CDR2 FVKESK. Study-level points and caveats: A later analysis showed that HLA-associated TCR beta chains had undergone more clonal expansion than equally common others. A missense DCLRE1C variant was associated with V- and J-gene trimming of TCR beta chains in a later analysis, and an independent cohort replicated the association. Through in vitro validation, three CMV-associated chains were shown to be specific for CMV antigens.

This PCR relied on a set of 60 Vbeta primers and 13 Jbeta primers. Sequenced by immunoSEQ multiplex PCR; TCRdb stores in-frame clones only, minus some. The sample holds under 200,000 clones, approximately 71% seen once. The receptor comes from a male donor in good health and CMV-seronegative. The chain joins TRBV14 to TRBJ2-5; tentative D call: TRBD2 (5 bases). Sequencing was performed on PBMCs. CDR3 nucleotides: TGTGCCAGCAGCCCCCGGGCTCTAGCCTTGTGGGAGACCCAGTACTTC. Translation: CASSPRALALWETQYF.